The 6 T cell receptor beta chains below come from one sample, sequenced in a study of cytomegalovirus exposure and HLA in healthy donors. PCR used 60 Vbeta primers and 13 Jbeta primers. Data came from immunoSEQ multiplex PCR; TCRdb stores just in-frame clones and leaves some out. This repertoire shows 160,000 or so clones, around 80% found once; its top ten account for around 6%. The specimen was PBMCs. All receptors derive from a man aged 45-65 years in good health and CMV-seropositive.

The chain joins TRBV19 to TRBJ1-4; D remains unclear. The CDR3 length is 13 residues. Trimming took off 3 bases at V and 8 bases at J, with 10 bases between the two ends. Germline V gene data show CDR1 as LNHDA and CDR2 as SQIVND (reference sequence). The CDR3 spells CASSMWQSEKLFF. The CDR3 nucleotides read TGTGCCAGTAGTATGTGGCAGTCGGAAAAACTGTTTTTT.

The table lists this clone with a count of one. The V call is TRBV28, the J call TRBJ1-2; TRBD1 matches at 7 bases. CDR1 MDHEN and CDR2 SYDVKM come from the germline V gene. V trimming: 3 bases; J trimming: 8 bases; junction bases outside the gene matches: 12. The CDR3 totals 15 residues. The CDR3 DNA is TGTGCCAGCAGTTTTTACGGGACAGCCCGTCGGGGCTACACCTTC. Translating gives CASSFYGTARRGYTF.

V usage is TRBV29-1 and J usage is TRBJ2-5, with 8 bases identical to TRBD2. V was pared by 4 bases and J by 6 bases, with 13 bases of the junction left unmatched. The length of the CDR3 is 15 residues. Germline CDR1 is SQVTM and CDR2 is ANQGSEA. The CDR3 spells CSVAPNRGGKKTQYF. Written as DNA, the CDR3 is TGCAGCGTTGCCCCCAACCGGGGGGGTAAGAAGACCCAGTACTTC.

This sequence joins TRBV30 and TRBJ1-1; TRBD1 matches 10 bases. Losses at the gene ends were 4 bases for V and 5 bases for J; bases not matched to a gene: 7. This CDR3 spans 14 amino acids. Germline assignment: CDR1 GTSNPN and CDR2 SVGIG (reference sequence). The CDR3 DNA reads TGTGCCTGGAACGCCGGGACAGGGGAGACTGAAGCTTTCTTT. It is translated as CAWNAGTGETEAFF.

The gene calls are TRBV21-1 and TRBJ2-7; TRBD2 is taken as the D call from the table, unchecked against the DNA. TRBV21-1 is reported as a pseudogene. This CDR3 spans 16 amino acids. CDR3: CASSKERANKPYEQYV. CDR3 DNA: TGTGCCAGCAGCAAAGAGAGGGCAAATAAACCATACGAGCAGTACGTC.

This chain connects TRBV29-1 to TRBJ2-1; unclear D gene. The V gene's germline CDR1 is SQVTM and CDR2 ANQGSEA. The CDR3 extends over 9 amino acids. Trimming removed 0 bases at V and 11 bases at J, with 2 bases between. The CDR3 coding sequence is TGCAGCGTTGAAGATAAGCAGTTCTTC. Translated: CSVEDKQFF.